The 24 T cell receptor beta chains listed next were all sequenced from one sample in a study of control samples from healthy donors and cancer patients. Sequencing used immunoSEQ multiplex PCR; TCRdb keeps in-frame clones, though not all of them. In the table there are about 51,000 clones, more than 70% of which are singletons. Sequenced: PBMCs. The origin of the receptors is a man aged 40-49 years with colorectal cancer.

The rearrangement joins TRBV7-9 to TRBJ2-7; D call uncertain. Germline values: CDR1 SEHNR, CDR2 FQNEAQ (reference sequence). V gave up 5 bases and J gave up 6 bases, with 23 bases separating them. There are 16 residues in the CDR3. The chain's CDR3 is CASSLGPGFELTEQYF. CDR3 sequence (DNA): TGTGCCAGCAGCCTAGGTCCCGGCTTTGAATTGACCGAGCAGTACTTC.

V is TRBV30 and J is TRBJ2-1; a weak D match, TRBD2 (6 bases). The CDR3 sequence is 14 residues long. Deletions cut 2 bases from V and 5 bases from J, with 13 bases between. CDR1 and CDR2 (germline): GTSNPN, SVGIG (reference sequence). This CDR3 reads CAWSWEEGHNEQFF. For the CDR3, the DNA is TGTGCCTGGAGTTGGGAGGAGGGGCACAATGAGCAGTTCTTC.

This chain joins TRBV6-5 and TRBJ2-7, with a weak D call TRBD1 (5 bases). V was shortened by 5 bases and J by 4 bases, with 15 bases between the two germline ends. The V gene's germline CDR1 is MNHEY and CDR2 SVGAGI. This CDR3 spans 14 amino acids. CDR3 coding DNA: TGTGCCAGCAGTCGCCAGAGTGGGGCATACGAGCAGTACTTC. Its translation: CASSRQSGAYEQYF.

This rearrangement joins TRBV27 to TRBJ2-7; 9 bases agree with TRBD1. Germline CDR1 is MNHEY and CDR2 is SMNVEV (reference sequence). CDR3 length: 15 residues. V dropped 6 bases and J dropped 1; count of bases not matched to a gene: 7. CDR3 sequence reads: CASSYNGQGSYEQYF. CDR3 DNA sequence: TGTGCCAGCAGCTATAACGGACAGGGGTCCTACGAGCAGTACTTC.

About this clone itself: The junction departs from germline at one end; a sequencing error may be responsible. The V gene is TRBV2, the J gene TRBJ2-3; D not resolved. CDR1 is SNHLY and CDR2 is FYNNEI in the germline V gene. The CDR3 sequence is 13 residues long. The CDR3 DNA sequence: TGTGCCAGCAGTGAACCCCGGGTCAGGTATCATAACTTT. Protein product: CASSEPRVRYHNF.

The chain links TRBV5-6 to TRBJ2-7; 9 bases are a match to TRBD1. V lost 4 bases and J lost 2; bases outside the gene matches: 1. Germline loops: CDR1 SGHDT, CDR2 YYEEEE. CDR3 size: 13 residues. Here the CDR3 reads CASSRDRAYEQYF. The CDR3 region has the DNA TGTGCCAGCAGCCGGGACAGGGCCTACGAGCAGTACTTC.

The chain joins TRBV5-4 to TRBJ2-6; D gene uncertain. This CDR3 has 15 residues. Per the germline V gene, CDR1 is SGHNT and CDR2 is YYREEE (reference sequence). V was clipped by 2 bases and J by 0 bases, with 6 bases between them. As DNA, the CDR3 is TGTGCCAGCAGCTTTGAAGACTCTGGGGCCAACGTCCTGACTTTC. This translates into CASSFEDSGANVLTF.

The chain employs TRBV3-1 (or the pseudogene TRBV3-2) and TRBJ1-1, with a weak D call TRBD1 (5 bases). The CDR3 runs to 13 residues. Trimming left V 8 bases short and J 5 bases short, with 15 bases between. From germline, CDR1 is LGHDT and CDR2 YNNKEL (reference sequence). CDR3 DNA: TGTGCCAGCGGCGGTGGGGCGGGGACTGAAGCTTTCTTT. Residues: CASGGGAGTEAFF.

Written as DNA, the CDR3 is TGTGCCAGCAGCCTCTCCGGGGGGGAGACCCAGTACTTC. Its protein is CASSLSGGETQYF. The chain has TRBV25-1 and TRBJ2-5; 7 positions match TRBD2. Germline CDR1 reads MGHDK; CDR2 reads SYGVNS. There are 13 residues in the CDR3. Unmatched junction bases numbered 6, after V lost 6 bases and J lost 5 bases.

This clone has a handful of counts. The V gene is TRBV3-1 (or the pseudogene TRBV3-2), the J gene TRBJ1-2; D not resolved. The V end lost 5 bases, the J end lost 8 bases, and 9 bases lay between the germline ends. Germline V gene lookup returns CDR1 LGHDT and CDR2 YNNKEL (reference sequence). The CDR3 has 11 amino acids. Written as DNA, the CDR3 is TGTGCCAGCAGCGCCCGAGAGGGCTACACCTTC. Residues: CASSAREGYTF.

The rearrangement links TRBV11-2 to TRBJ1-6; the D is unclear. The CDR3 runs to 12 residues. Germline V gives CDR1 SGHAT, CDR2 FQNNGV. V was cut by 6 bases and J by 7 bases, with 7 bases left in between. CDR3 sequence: CASRTENSPLHF. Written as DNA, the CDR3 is TGTGCCAGCAGGACGGAGAATTCACCCCTCCACTTT.

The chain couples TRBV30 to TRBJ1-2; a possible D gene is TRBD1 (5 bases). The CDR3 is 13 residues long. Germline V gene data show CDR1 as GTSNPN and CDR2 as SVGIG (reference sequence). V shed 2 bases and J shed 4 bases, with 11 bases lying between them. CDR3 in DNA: TGTGCCTGGAGTCCTCAGGGAGGCTATGGCTACACCTTC. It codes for CAWSPQGGYGYTF. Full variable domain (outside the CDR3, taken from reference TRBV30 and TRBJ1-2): SQTIHQWPATLVQPVGSPLSLECTVEGTSNPNLYWYRQAAGRGLQLLFYSVGIGQISSEVPQNLSASRPQDRQFILSSKKLLLSDSGFYLCAWSPQGGYGYTFGSGTRLTVV.

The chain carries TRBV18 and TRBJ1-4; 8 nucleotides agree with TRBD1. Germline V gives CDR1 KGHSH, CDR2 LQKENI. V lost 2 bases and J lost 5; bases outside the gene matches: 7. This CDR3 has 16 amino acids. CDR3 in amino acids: CASSPSGQGGNEKLFF. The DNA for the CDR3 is TGTGCCAGCTCACCATCTGGACAGGGCGGGAATGAAAAACTGTTTTTT.

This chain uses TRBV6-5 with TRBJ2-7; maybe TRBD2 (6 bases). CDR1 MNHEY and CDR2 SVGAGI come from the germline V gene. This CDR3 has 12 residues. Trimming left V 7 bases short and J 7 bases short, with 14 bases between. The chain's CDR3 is CASKAGLGEQYF. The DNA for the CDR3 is TGTGCCAGCAAGGCGGGATTAGGGGAGCAGTACTTC.

Here the CDR3 reads CASSLLSATYEQYF. The DNA of the CDR3 is TGTGCCAGCAGTTTACTATCGGCAACCTACGAGCAGTACTTC. This rearrangement joins TRBV27 to TRBJ2-7, with D unclear. The CDR3 has 14 residues. V lost 2 bases to trimming and J lost 2 bases, with 10 bases between them. The germline CDR1 and CDR2 sequences are MNHEY and SMNVEV (reference sequence).

The CDR3 nucleotides read TGTGCCAGCAGAAACAGGGGGCGAGGTGATGAGCAGTTCTTC. Its protein product is CASRNRGRGDEQFF. The rearrangement joins TRBV5-8 to TRBJ2-1; 9 bases align to TRBD1. CDR3 size: 14 residues. Looked up from germline, CDR1 is SGHTS and CDR2 is YDEGEE. Germline trimming cut 5 bases from V and 8 bases from J; bases unmatched to any gene: 8.

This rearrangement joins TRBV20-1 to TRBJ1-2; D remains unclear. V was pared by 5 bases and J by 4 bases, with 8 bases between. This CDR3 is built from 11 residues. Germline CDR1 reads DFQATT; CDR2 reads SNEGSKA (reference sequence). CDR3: CSAVAAYGYTF. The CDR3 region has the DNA TGCAGTGCTGTTGCCGCCTATGGCTACACCTTC.

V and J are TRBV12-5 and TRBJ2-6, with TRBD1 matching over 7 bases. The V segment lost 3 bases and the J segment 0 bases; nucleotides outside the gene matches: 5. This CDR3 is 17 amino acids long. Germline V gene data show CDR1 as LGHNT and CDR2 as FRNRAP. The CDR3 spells CASGFSGTVSGANVLTF. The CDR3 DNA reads TGTGCTAGTGGTTTCTCCGGGACAGTCTCTGGGGCCAACGTCCTGACTTTC.

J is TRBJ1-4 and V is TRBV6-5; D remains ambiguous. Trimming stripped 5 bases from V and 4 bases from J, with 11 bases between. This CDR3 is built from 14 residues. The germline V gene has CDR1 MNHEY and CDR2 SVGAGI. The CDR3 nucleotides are TGTGCCAGCAGTCCCACCGGGAGTAATGAAAAACTGTTTTTT. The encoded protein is CASSPTGSNEKLFF.

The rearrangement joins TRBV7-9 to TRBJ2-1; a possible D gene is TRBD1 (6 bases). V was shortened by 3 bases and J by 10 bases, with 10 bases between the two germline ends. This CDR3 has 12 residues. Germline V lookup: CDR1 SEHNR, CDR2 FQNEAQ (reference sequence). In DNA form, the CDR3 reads TGTGCCAGCAGCTTTACTAGGGGGGAGCAGTTCTTC. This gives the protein CASSFTRGEQFF.

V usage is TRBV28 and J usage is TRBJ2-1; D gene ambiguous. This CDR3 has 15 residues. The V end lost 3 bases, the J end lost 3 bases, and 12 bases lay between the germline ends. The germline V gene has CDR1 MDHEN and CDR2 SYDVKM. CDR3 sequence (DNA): TGTGCCAGCAGTTTCGGTAGGGCAGTCTACAATGAGCAGTTCTTC. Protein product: CASSFGRAVYNEQFF.

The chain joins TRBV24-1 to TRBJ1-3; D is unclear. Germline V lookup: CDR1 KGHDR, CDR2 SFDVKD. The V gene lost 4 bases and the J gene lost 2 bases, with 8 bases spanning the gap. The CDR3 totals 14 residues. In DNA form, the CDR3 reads TGTGCCACCAGTGACACTAGAGCTGGAAACACCATATATTTT. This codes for CATSDTRAGNTIYF.

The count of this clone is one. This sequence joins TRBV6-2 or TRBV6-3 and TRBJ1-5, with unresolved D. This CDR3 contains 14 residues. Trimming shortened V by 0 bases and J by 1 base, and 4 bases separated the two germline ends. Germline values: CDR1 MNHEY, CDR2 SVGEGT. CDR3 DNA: TGTGCCAGCAGTTACTCGAACAGCAATCAGCCCCAGCATTTT. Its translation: CASSYSNSNQPQHF.

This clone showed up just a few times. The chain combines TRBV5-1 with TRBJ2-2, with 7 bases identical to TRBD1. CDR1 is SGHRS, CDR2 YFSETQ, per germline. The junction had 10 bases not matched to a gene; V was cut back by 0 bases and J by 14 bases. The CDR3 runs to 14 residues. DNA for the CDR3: TGCGCCAGCAGCTTGGCCTCGGGACAGAGAGGACTGTTTTTT. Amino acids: CASSLASGQRGLFF.